Sequencing of this T cell receptor (beta chain) was carried out in a study of T cells after yellow fever vaccination. The overall study: For low cell numbers, libraries were made with SMART-Seq v4 Ultra Low Input. Study-level results: Only a minor proportion of clonotypes was detected across both CD4 and CD8 compartments. The presence of abundant clonotypes contaminating from the bulk population was possible in FACS-sorted repertoires.

Template switching with 5'RACE generated the TCR cDNA and added a universal primer site and UMIs. Via MiXCR, TCRdb re-called the 5' RACE reads, giving one row per CDR3 protein. The sample holds a few hundred thousand distinct CDR3 sequences, around 4% seen once. This clonotype occurred many times. Its antigen is not known. This clonotype was sampled from a man between 18 and 29 years old who received the YFV17D yellow fever vaccine. The sample consisted of PBMCs, taken on the day of the yellow fever booster vaccination.

The CDR3 coding sequence is TGTGCCAGCAGAGGCAATCGGAACACTGAAGCTTTCTTT. Translating gives CASRGNRNTEAFF. The chain couples TRBV2 to TRBJ1-1; D remains unclear. This CDR3 comprises 13 residues. V was clipped by 6 bases and J by 1 base, with 9 bases between them. CDR1 SNHLY and CDR2 FYNNEI come from the germline V gene. The full variable domain, completed using reference TRBV2 and TRBJ1-1, is EPEVTQTPSHQVTQMGQEVILRCVPISNHLYFYWYRQILGQKVEFLVSFYNNEISEKSEIFDDQFSVERPDGSNFTLKIRSTKLEDSAMYFCASRGNRNTEAFFGQGTRLTVV.